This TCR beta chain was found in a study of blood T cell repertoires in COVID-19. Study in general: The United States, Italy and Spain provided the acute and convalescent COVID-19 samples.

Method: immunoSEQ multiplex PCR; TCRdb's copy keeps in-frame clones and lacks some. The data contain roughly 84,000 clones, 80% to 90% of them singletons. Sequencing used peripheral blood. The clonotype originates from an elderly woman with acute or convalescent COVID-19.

The CDR3 DNA reads TGCGCCAGCAGTAAAGTCGTGAGGGATCGAACCAAAAACATTCAGTACTTC. This translates into CASSKVVRDRTKNIQYF. The chain uses TRBV23-1 and TRBJ2-4; D is possibly TRBD2 (5 bases). TRBV23-1 is flagged as an ORF with uncertain function. Trimming removed 5 bases from V and 2 bases from J, with 19 bases in between. CDR3 length: 17 residues.